Below are 23 T cell receptor beta chains sequenced from a single sample in a study of blood T cell repertoires in COVID-19. TCRdb's copy holds only in-frame clones and misses some; the assay was immunoSEQ multiplex PCR. The table includes some 200,000 clones, 89% detected once. Material for sequencing was peripheral blood. These receptors were obtained from a woman between 40 and 55 years old with acute or convalescent COVID-19.

CDR3 sequence reads: CASSAPGQGAGEQYV. CDR3 nucleotides: TGTGCCAGCAGTGCCCCGGGACAGGGGGCTGGGGAGCAGTACGTC. J is TRBJ2-7 and V is TRBV28, with TRBD1 matching over 12 bases. V trimming: 5 bases; J trimming: 7 bases; junction bases outside the gene matches: 9. CDR3 length: 15 amino acids. Looked up from germline, CDR1 is MDHEN and CDR2 is SYDVKM.

The chain has TRBV3-1 (or the pseudogene TRBV3-2) and TRBJ2-1; 7 bases are shared with TRBD2. The CDR3 loop spans 16 amino acids. Germline CDR1 and CDR2: LGHDT and YNNKEL (reference sequence). V was clipped by 0 bases and J by 6 bases; unmatched bases: 8. CDR3 protein: CASSQDGGGRVNEQFF. The CDR3 DNA reads TGTGCCAGCAGCCAAGATGGCGGGGGTCGGGTCAATGAGCAGTTCTTC.

The chain couples TRBV19 to TRBJ1-1, with no clear D. The CDR3 has 13 residues. The germline V gene encodes CDR1 LNHDA and CDR2 SQIVND (reference sequence). V was shortened by 3 bases and J by 0 bases, with 5 bases between the two germline ends. This CDR3 reads CASSIEMNTEAFF. As DNA, the CDR3 is TGTGCCAGTAGTATTGAGATGAACACTGAAGCTTTCTTT.

The chain links TRBV10-3 to TRBJ2-7, with D maybe TRBD1 (5 bases). CDR1 and CDR2 from the germline V gene are ENHRY and SYGVKD. CDR3 length equals 12 residues. V lost 10 bases to trimming and J lost 3 bases, with 13 bases between them. The CDR3 nucleotides are TGTGCCACCGCGGACAATCTCTACGAGCAGTACGTC. Protein: CATADNLYEQYV.

This sequence joins TRBV6-6 and TRBJ2-7, with D possibly matching TRBD1 (6 bases). The CDR3 length is 13 residues. The V end lost 2 bases, the J end lost 4 bases, and 9 bases lay between the germline ends. Germline V gives CDR1 MNHNY, CDR2 SVGAGI (reference sequence). CDR3 coding DNA: TGTGCCAGCAGTTACGGCAGGGGTTACGAGCAGTACGTC. It yields the protein CASSYGRGYEQYV.

The chain links TRBV15 to TRBJ1-1; a weak D match, TRBD1 (6 bases). The germline V gene has CDR1 LNHNV and CDR2 YYDKDF (reference sequence). The V and J ends lost 2 bases and 10 bases respectively, with 17 bases between them. The CDR3 covers 14 residues. The CDR3 loop reads CATSRSGTTVIAFF. For the CDR3, the DNA is TGTGCCACCAGCAGAAGCGGGACAACGGTCATAGCTTTCTTT. Looking up the rest from reference TRBV15 and TRBJ1-1 gives the full variable domain: DAMVIQNPRYQVTQFGKPVTLSCSQTLNHNVMYWYQQKSSQAPKLLFHYYDKDFNNEADTPDNFQSRRPNTSFCFLDIRSPGLGDTAMYLCATSRSGTTVIAFFGQGTRLTVV.

The chain's CDR3 is CASSLMQVDSSGELFF. The CDR3 DNA reads TGTGCCAGCAGTTTAATGCAGGTGGATTCGTCCGGGGAGCTGTTTTTT. This chain uses TRBV27 with TRBJ2-2, with no clear D. The CDR3 has 16 residues. Per the germline V gene, CDR1 is MNHEY and CDR2 is SMNVEV (reference sequence). V was cut by 2 bases and J by 6 bases, with 16 bases left in between.

The V gene is TRBV6-1, the J gene TRBJ1-1, with 7 positions matching TRBD1. This CDR3 is built from 15 residues. V shed 1 base and J 0 bases; nucleotides not matched to a gene: 2. Germline values: CDR1 MNHNS, CDR2 SASEGT. In nucleotides, the CDR3 is TGTGCCAGCAGTGAAGGAACAGGGGTGAACACTGAAGCTTTCTTT. Encoded protein: CASSEGTGVNTEAFF.

The gene calls are TRBV7-9 and TRBJ1-1, with 7 positions matching TRBD1. V lost 5 bases, J lost 3 bases, and 9 bases stayed unmatched. CDR1 and CDR2 from the germline V gene are SEHNR and FQNEAQ (reference sequence). The CDR3 sequence is 15 residues long. This chain's CDR3 is CASSATTGADTEAFF. DNA for the CDR3: TGTGCCAGCAGCGCAACAACAGGGGCGGACACTGAAGCTTTCTTT.

This CDR3 reads CASSLEGEAEKLFF. The DNA of the CDR3 is TGTGCCAGCAGCTTAGAAGGGGAGGCGGAAAAACTGTTTTTT. J is TRBJ1-4 and V is TRBV7-8; perhaps TRBD1 as D (5 bases). V was clipped by 1 base and J by 8 bases, with 11 bases between them. The CDR3 loop spans 14 amino acids. Germline CDR1 SGHVS, CDR2 FQNEAQ.

This clone was seen just once. The chain combines TRBV5-4 with TRBJ2-7; TRBD1 agrees at 9 bases. This CDR3 contains 14 residues. CDR1 is SGHNT, CDR2 YYREEE, per germline (reference sequence). Trimming cost V 2 bases and J 4 bases; bases outside gene matches: 4. CDR3 coding DNA: TGTGCCAGCAGCTTACAGGGGGCATGGTACGAGCAGTACGTC. This gives the protein CASSLQGAWYEQYV.

This clone was seen only once. The chain has TRBV10-2 and TRBJ1-2; D may be TRBD1 (6 bases). Trimming cost V 6 bases and J 8 bases, with 16 bases left between them. Germline V CDR1 and CDR2: WSHSY, SAAADI. There are 13 residues in the CDR3. The CDR3 nucleotides are TGCGCCAGCAGCTTAACCGACAGGAGGGGCTACACCTTC. Protein sequence: CASSLTDRRGYTF.

J is TRBJ1-5 and V is TRBV4-1; unclear D gene. The CDR3 runs to 17 residues. Germline V gene sequence: CDR1 MGHRA, CDR2 YSYEKL. Trimming shortened V by 0 bases and J by 1 base, and 13 bases separated the two germline ends. The CDR3: CASSQESVRRSNQPQHF. CDR3 nucleotide sequence: TGCGCCAGCAGCCAAGAAAGCGTCCGACGGAGCAATCAGCCCCAGCATTTT.

DNA for the CDR3: TGTGCCAGCAGACCAGGGACAGCCTATGGCTACACCTTC. Translating it yields CASRPGTAYGYTF. The chain combines TRBV6-4 with TRBJ1-2, with 7 bases lining up with TRBD1. Per the germline V gene, CDR1 is MRHNA and CDR2 is SNTAGT. The ends lost 6 bases at V and 4 bases at J; junction bases unmatched: 5. The CDR3 runs to 13 residues.

This sequence joins TRBV5-1 and TRBJ1-2, with a possible D match to TRBD1 (6 bases). V lost 0 bases and J lost 4, with 16 bases in between. This CDR3 contains 16 residues. CDR1 is SGHRS and CDR2 is YFSETQ in the germline V gene. In DNA form, the CDR3 reads TGCGCCAGCAGCTTGGGTGGGGGCCCGACCTTCTATGGCTACACCTTC. Protein product: CASSLGGGPTFYGYTF.

The chain recombines TRBV3-1 (or the pseudogene TRBV3-2) with TRBJ1-4, with D perhaps TRBD1 (5 bases). The CDR3 length is 14 residues. V was trimmed by 10 bases and J by 8 bases, leaving 20 bases between them. Per the germline V gene, CDR1 is LGHDT and CDR2 is YNNKEL (reference sequence). CDR3 sequence: CATTGGTGEEKLFF. In nucleotides, the CDR3 is TGTGCCACCACGGGGGGGACTGGAGAAGAAAAACTGTTTTTT.

The chain has TRBV27 and TRBJ2-7, with 7 positions matching TRBD2. V lost 2 bases to trimming and J lost 3 bases; unmatched junction nucleotides: 7. Germline CDR1 and CDR2: MNHEY and SMNVEV (reference sequence). The CDR3 has 15 amino acids. In DNA, the CDR3 is TGTGCCAGCAGTTTAGGGTCCGGGGGGAACTACGAGCAGTACGTC. Protein: CASSLGSGGNYEQYV.

The V gene is TRBV9, the J gene TRBJ1-4; D call uncertain. V was shortened by 3 bases and J by 4 bases, with 13 bases between the two germline ends. The germline V gene has CDR1 SGDLS and CDR2 YYNGEE. The CDR3 runs 15 residues. The CDR3 reads CASSAREGGNEKLFF. The CDR3 DNA sequence: TGTGCCAGCAGCGCTAGGGAGGGAGGTAATGAAAAACTGTTTTTT.

The chain is built from TRBV29-1 and TRBJ2-1; tentatively, D is TRBD1 (6 bases). The CDR3 loop spans 14 amino acids. The germline CDR1 and CDR2 sequences are SQVTM and ANQGSEA. Trimming cost V 5 bases and J 6 bases, with 17 bases left between them. The CDR3 sequence is CSVLKGVVSNEQFF. The DNA of the CDR3 is TGCAGCGTTTTAAAGGGGGTTGTGTCCAATGAGCAGTTCTTC.

The chain joins TRBV19 to TRBJ2-2; 9 bases are shared with TRBD1. V lost 6 bases to trimming and J lost 3 bases; unmatched junction nucleotides: 8. Germline loops: CDR1 LNHDA, CDR2 SQIVND (reference sequence). This CDR3 has 16 residues. This CDR3 reads CASSSNRGRDTGELFF. The CDR3 nucleotides read TGTGCCAGTAGCAGCAACAGGGGGCGCGACACCGGGGAGCTGTTTTTT.

The V call is TRBV6-4, the J call TRBJ2-1; TRBD1 agrees at 11 bases. The CDR3 spans 15 residues. Germline V lookup: CDR1 MRHNA, CDR2 SNTAGT. V trimming: 6 bases; J trimming: 3 bases; junction bases outside the gene matches: 4. CDR3 in amino acids: CASSPGTGGYNEQFF. CDR3 coding DNA: TGTGCCAGCAGCCCCGGGACAGGGGGCTACAATGAGCAGTTCTTC.

This chain joins TRBV5-1 and TRBJ1-4, with D perhaps TRBD1 (6 bases). From germline, CDR1 is SGHRS and CDR2 YFSETQ. The ends were cut back, 5 bases at V and 3 bases at J, with 11 bases in the middle. This CDR3 is 14 amino acids long. The CDR3 loop is CASSQGLANEKLFF. CDR3 DNA: TGCGCCAGCAGTCAGGGGTTAGCTAATGAAAAACTGTTTTTT.

The chain combines TRBV11-2 with TRBJ2-7; D call uncertain. The V gene's germline CDR1 is SGHAT and CDR2 FQNNGV. V dropped 0 bases and J dropped 1 base, with 7 bases sitting between them. This CDR3 is 14 amino acids long. This CDR3 reads CASSLDLLSYEQYV. The CDR3 DNA reads as TGTGCCAGCAGCTTAGATTTGTTATCCTACGAGCAGTACGTC.